This entry describes one TCR beta chain. The specificity of this receptor is unknown. No base quality values were provided; no much bigger clone lies one nucleotide off. This specimen comes from a study of shared clonotypes between healthy human individuals (dated by TCRdb to 2018 to 2021). Concerning the study at large: The cohort included three men and a couple of women between 18 and 49 years of age. For each donor, CD4 naive and CD4 memory were each given three plates, CD8 naive was given two plates, and CD8 memory was given one plate. To estimate repertoire size and how much clonotype sharing occurs between individuals, the study deeply sequenced the blood TCR repertoires of about five healthy adults. To increase sequencing depth and limit assay-specific biases, different laboratories used diverse techniques to prepare libraries and sequence TCR repertoires. Leukapheresis yielded between about 0.8 and 9.5 billion PBMCs per donor.

The paper's findings and limits, for the study overall: Pairwise subsampling indicated that sequencing depth was expected to affect the degree of clonotype sharing among donors. The genetic and exposure-history diversity represented was limited by the small number of donors. Approximately 5% of naive CD4, 3.5% of naive CD8, 2.3% of memory CD4, and around 0.4% of memory CD8 clonotypes were shared across a few donors. Estimated clonotype richness was generally larger for naive than for memory subsets. Even with the large sequencing depth, rarefaction of the sorted-subset datasets indicated that sequencing was incomplete. Compared with non-shared clonotypes, the clonotypes found in all four sorted-subset donors had higher generation probabilities. Sampling was limited to blood, and TCR repertoires in tissue likely differ from TCR repertoires in blood.

The germline V gene (reference sequence) sets CDR1 to SEHNR and CDR2 to FQNEAQ. The CDR3 measures 15 amino acids from cysteine to phenylalanine. Just CDR3 DNA is preserved here, 45 bases in frame from base 1. Trimming costs V 3 bases and J 2 bases, and their ends lie 13 bases apart. Using the deep immunoSEQ assay, TCR CDR3 regions were amplified from genomic DNA by multiplex PCR. Extracted genomic DNA from each cell subset was spread evenly across all wells of several immunoSEQ 96-well plates, with each plate serving as a replicate. For sorted subsets, approximately 210 ng genomic DNA, equal to about 30,000 T cell genomes, was loaded into each replicate PCR. Purified libraries were measured with a Qubit 3.0 fluorometer, size-checked on a Bioanalyzer 2100, and measured again with the KAPA Library Quantification kit. Every immunoSEQ 96-well plate was sequenced on a dedicated single-read 150-cycle Illumina NextSeq 550 flow cell. On the authors' methods: Because only junctional sequences without quality scores were contained in the immunoSEQ output, filtering matching that applied to full-length reads could not be performed. Sequences were annotated with PyIR, a Python wrapper for IgBLAST v1.9, using IMGT germline references to assign V/J genes and CDR3. Reads were removed for weak V/J assignments (E-value above 1e-6), missing CDR3, stop codons, out-of-frame junctions, or ambiguous translated residues. V3J clonotypes were defined as sequences sharing the same inferred V gene, J gene, and CDR3 amino acid sequence. The percentage overlap between two repertoires was calculated by dividing the number of shared unique clonotypes by the size of the smaller repertoire. Richness of each repertoire was evaluated using RTK rarefaction, the Chao1 estimator, and Recon v2.1 estimates of unobserved clonotypes. Generation probabilities for all TCRbeta clonotypes obtained by the gDNA method from several donors were computed using OLGA. TCRdb re-hosts the immuneACCESS table, in-frame sequences only. Its copies lack some clones; in the studies checked, an unresolved V gene accounts for under half of them, and the cause for the rest is not known. D and trimming come from the DNA, and the V and J calls and clone size come from that table. The sample records around 1.9 million clones, 93% of which are singletons. The ten top clones hold roughly 1.7% of the sample.

For the CD8 naive samples, CD45RO-negative cells were positively selected for CCR7, yielding a CD45RA+CCR7+ population from which TemRA cells were excluded. Donors were healthy HIV-negative adults with no recently reported acute infections or vaccinations. Every donor was a Caucasian adult residing in Nashville, Tennessee, USA. After blood collection by leukapheresis, PBMCs were isolated using Ficoll-Histopaque density gradient centrifugation and then cryopreserved in the vapor phase of liquid nitrogen. Analytical flow cytometry was used to check the purity and quantity of every magnetically sorted T cell population. Genomic DNA was isolated from every sorted fraction and measured by UV absorbance on a Nanodrop 2000c.

Sequenced: naive CD8+ T cells from PBMCs. According to the study, the label for this sample's cell subset or site signals: CD45RA+CCR7+. The clonotype comes from a young man in good health. Some clones in this sample may be carry-over from other donors' samples. The sequence is built from TRBV7-9 and TRBJ2-5, with no confidently assigned D gene. The CDR3 sequence is CASSFFFGVQETQYF. Read as DNA, the sequence is TGTGCCAGCAGCTTTTTTTTTGGGGTTCAAGAGACCCAGTACTTC.